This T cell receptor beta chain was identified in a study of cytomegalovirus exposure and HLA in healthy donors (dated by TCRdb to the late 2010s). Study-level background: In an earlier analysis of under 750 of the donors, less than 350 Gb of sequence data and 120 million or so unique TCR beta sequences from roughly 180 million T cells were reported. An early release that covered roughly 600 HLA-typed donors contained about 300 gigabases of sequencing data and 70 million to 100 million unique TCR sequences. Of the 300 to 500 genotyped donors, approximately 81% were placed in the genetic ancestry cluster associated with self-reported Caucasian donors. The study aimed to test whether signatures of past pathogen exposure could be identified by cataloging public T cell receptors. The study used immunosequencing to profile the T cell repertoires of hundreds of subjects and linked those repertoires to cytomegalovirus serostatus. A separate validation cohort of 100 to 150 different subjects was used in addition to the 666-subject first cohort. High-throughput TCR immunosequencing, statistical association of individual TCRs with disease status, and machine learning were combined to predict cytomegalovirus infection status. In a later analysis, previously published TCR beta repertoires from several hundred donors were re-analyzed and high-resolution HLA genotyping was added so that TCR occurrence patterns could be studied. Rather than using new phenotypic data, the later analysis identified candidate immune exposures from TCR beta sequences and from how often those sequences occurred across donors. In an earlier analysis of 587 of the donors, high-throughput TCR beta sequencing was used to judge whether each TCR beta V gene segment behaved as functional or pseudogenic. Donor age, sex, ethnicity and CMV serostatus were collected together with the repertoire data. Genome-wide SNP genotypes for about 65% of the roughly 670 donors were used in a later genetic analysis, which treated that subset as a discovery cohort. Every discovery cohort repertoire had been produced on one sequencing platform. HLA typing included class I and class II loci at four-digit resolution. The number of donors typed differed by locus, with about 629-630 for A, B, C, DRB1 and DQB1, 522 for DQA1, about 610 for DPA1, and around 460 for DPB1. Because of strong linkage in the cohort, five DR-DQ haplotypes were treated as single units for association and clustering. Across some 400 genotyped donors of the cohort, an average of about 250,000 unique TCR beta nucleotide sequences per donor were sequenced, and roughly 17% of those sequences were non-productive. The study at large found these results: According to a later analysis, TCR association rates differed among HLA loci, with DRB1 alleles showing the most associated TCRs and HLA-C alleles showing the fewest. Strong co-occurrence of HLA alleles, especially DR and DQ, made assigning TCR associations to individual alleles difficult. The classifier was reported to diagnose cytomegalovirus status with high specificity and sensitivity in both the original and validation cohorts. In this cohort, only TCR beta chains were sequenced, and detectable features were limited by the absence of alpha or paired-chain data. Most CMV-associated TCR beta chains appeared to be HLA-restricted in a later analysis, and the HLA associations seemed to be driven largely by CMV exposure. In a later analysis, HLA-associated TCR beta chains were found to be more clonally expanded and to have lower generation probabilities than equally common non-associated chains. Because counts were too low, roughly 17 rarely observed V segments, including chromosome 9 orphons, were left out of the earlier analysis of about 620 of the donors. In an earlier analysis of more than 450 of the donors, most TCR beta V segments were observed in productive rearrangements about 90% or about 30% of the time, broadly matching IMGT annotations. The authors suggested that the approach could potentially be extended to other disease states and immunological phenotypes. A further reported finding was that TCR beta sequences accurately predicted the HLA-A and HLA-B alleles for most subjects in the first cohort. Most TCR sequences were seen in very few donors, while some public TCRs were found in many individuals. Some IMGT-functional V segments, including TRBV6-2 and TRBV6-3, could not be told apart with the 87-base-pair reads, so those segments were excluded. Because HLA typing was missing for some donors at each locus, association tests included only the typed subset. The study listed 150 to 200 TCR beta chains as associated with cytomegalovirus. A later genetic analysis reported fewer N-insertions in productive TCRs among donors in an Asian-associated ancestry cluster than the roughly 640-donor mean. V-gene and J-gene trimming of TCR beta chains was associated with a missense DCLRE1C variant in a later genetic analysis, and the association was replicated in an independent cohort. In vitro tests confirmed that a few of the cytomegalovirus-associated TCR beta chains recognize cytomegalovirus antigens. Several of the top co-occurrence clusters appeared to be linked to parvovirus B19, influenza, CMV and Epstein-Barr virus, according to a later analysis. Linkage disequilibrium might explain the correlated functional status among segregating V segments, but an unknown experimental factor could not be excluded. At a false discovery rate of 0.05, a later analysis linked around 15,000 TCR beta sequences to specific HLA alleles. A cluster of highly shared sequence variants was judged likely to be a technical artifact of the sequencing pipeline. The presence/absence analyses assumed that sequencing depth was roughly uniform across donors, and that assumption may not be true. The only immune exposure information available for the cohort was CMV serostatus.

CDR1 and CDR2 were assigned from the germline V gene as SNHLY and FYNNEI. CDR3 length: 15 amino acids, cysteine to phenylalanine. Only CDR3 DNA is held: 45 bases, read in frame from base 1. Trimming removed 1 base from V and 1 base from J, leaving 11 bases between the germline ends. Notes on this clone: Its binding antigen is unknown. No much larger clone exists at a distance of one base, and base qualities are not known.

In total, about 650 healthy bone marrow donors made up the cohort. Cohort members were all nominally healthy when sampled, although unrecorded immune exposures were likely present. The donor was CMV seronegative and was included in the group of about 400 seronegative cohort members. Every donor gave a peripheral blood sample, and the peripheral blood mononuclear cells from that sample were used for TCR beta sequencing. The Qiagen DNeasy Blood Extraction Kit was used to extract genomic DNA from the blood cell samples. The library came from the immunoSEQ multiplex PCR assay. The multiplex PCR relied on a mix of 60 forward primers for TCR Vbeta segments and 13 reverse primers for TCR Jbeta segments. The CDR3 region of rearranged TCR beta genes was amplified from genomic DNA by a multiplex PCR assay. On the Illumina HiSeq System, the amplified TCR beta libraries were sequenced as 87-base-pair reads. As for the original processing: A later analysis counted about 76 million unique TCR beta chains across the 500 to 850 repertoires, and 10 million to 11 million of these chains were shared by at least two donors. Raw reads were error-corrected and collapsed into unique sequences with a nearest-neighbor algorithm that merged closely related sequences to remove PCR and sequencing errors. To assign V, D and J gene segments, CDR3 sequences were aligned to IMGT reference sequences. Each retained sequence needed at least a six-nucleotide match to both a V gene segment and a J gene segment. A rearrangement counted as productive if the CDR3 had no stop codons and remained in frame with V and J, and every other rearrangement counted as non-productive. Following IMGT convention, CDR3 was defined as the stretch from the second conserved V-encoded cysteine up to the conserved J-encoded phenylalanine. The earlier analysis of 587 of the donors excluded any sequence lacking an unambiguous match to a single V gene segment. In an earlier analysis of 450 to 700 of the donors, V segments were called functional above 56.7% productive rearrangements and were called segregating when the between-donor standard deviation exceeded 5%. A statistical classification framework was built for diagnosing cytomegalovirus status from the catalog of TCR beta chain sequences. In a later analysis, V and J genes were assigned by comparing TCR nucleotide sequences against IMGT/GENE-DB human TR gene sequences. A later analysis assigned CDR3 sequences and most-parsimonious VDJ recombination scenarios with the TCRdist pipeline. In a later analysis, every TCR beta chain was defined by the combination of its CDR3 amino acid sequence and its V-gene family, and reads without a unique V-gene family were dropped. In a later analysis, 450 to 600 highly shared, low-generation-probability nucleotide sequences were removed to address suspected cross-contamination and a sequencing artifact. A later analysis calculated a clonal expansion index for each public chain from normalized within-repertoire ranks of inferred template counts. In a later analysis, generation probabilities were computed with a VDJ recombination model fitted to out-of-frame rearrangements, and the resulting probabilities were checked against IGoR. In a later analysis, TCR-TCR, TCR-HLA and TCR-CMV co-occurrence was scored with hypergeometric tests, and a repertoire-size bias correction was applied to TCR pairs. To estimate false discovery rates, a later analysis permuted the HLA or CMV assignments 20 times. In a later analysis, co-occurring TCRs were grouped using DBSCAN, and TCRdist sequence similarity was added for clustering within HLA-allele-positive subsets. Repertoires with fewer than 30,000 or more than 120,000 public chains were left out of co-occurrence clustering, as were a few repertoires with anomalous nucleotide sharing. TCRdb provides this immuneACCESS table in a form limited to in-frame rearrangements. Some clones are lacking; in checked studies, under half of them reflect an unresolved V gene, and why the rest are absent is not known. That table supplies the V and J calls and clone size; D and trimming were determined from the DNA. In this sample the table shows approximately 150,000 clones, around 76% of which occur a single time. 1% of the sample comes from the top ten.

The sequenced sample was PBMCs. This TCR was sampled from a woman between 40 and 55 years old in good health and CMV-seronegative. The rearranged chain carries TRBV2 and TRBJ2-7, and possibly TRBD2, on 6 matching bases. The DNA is TGTGCCAGCAGTGAAGACGCGGGAAGTTCCTACGAGCAGTACTTC. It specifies CASSEDAGSSYEQYF.